The 13 T cell receptor beta chains given below trace back to one sample, sequenced in a study of Ad26.COV2.S vaccination and SARS-CoV-2 variants. Treatment: over 15 received Ad26.COV2.S at low or high dose, single or two shots; about 5 received placebo; per-sample allocation not given. Samples came from day 63 after the first vaccine or placebo injection. This table comes from immunoSEQ multiplex PCR, and its TCRdb copy is limited to in-frame clones, with some not included. The sample lists 380,000 or so clones, about four fifths occurring once. Sequenced here: peripheral blood, sampled in a trial of Ad26.COV2.S vaccine versus placebo. Receptors originate from a person aged 18-60 years who received the Ad26.COV2.S COVID-19 vaccine or a placebo.

This clone was recorded a few times. The chain links TRBV6-5 to TRBJ1-5; D is unresolved. The V and J ends lost 6 bases and 0 bases respectively, with 9 bases between them. The CDR3 contains 14 residues. Germline lookup yields CDR1 MNHEY and CDR2 SVGAGI. The CDR3 region has the DNA TGTGCCAGCAGAGATATGAATAGCAATCAGCCCCAGCATTTT. Its translation is CASRDMNSNQPQHF.

This chain connects TRBV3-1 (or the pseudogene TRBV3-2) to TRBJ1-2, with 8 bases that match TRBD1. The V gene's germline CDR1 is LGHDT and CDR2 YNNKEL (reference sequence). This CDR3 has 14 residues. Trimming removed 1 base from V and 7 bases from J; junction bases left unmatched: 5. The DNA of the CDR3 is TGTGCCAGCAGCCAAGGGGCAGGGGGCCGTGGCTACACCTTC. Its translation is CASSQGAGGRGYTF.

The CDR3 sequence: CASSLSPGAGTEAFF. CDR3 sequence (DNA): TGTGCCAGCAGCTTAAGCCCAGGGGCGGGCACTGAAGCTTTCTTT. The chain is built from TRBV7-3 and TRBJ1-1, with D maybe TRBD1 (6 bases). Trimming cost V 1 base and J 4 bases, with 13 bases left between them. The CDR3 runs to 15 residues. The germline V gene has CDR1 SGHTA and CDR2 FQGTGA.

V is TRBV11-3 and J is TRBJ1-1; TRBD1 might be the D (5 bases). Germline V gene data show CDR1 as SGHNT and CDR2 as YENEEA. Trimming removed 5 bases from V and 6 bases from J, with 22 bases in between. The CDR3 is 16 amino acids. CDR3 loop: CASSGPRDLAIAEAFF. The CDR3 nucleotides read TGTGCCAGCAGCGGACCCCGGGACTTGGCTATTGCTGAAGCTTTCTTT.

This clone was seen only once. V usage is TRBV27 and J usage is TRBJ2-5; D gene ambiguous. This CDR3 is built from 12 residues. The V and J ends lost 8 bases and 2 bases respectively, with 9 bases between them. Germline V CDR1 and CDR2: MNHEY, SMNVEV (reference sequence). In DNA form, the CDR3 reads TGTGCCAGCTCGAAACGTCAAGAGACCCAGTACTTC. The encoded protein is CASSKRQETQYF.

The V call is TRBV27, the J call TRBJ2-1; either TRBD1 or TRBD2 may fit D (5 bases each). The germline V and J ends were trimmed by 6 bases and 4 bases, with 10 bases remaining between them. The germline V gene has CDR1 MNHEY and CDR2 SMNVEV (reference sequence). The length of the CDR3 is 13 residues. CDR3: CASRLGEYNEQFF. The CDR3 DNA sequence: TGTGCCAGCAGATTGGGGGAGTACAATGAGCAGTTCTTC.

The chain joins TRBV11-2 to TRBJ1-1; 8 bases agree with TRBD1. The CDR3 loop spans 14 amino acids. V shed 0 bases, J shed 11 bases, and the junction held 8 bases outside the gene matches. Germline CDR1 SGHAT, CDR2 FQNNGV. The CDR3 sequence: CASSLDSYRGSAFF. CDR3 nucleotide sequence: TGTGCCAGCAGCTTAGACTCTTACAGGGGGTCCGCTTTCTTT. Full variable domain (remainder filled in from reference TRBV11-2 and TRBJ1-1): EAGVAQSPRYKIIEKRQSVAFWCNPISGHATLYWYQQILGQGPKLLIQFQNNGVVDDSQLPKDRFSAERLKGVDSTLKIQPAKLEDSAVYLCASSLDSYRGSAFFGQGTRLTVV.

The chain joins TRBV7-7 to TRBJ2-5; TRBD2 matches 11 bases. The CDR3 is 17 residues long. Trimming at V came to 11 bases and at J to 3 bases, leaving 17 bases not matched to a gene. Germline V lookup: CDR1 SSHAT, CDR2 FNYEAQ (reference sequence). The CDR3 DNA reads as TGTGCCTCACAGCGGGTAGCGGGGGGGCCCCGTAAAGAGACCCAGTACTTC. Its translation: CASQRVAGGPRKETQYF.

In its sample, this clone was seen a few times. The chain carries TRBV10-3 and TRBJ1-3; no definite D call. The germline CDR1 and CDR2 sequences are ENHRY and SYGVKD. The CDR3 runs to 13 residues. The V end was cut by 10 bases, the J end by 0 bases, with 10 bases between. DNA of the CDR3: TGTGCCACATACAGCCGCTCTGGAAACACCATATATTTT. Translation gives CATYSRSGNTIYF.

The chain employs TRBV29-1 and TRBJ2-1; TRBD1 matches at 10 bases. J was trimmed by 7 bases and V by 3 bases; bases with no gene match: 12. The CDR3 has 16 residues. Germline loops: CDR1 SQVTM, CDR2 ANQGSEA. CDR3 amino acids: CSVDGTGTGDGNEQFF. CDR3 nucleotides: TGCAGCGTTGATGGAACCGGGACAGGGGATGGGAATGAGCAGTTCTTC.

This sequence joins TRBV11-2 and TRBJ1-1; D gene uncertain. Germline V gene lookup returns CDR1 SGHAT and CDR2 FQNNGV. Trimming took 4 bases from V and 0 from J, leaving 6 bases between them. This CDR3 spans 13 amino acids. The CDR3 spells CASSSHLNTEAFF. CDR3 DNA sequence: TGTGCCAGCAGCTCGCACTTGAACACTGAAGCTTTCTTT.

V usage is TRBV6-2 or TRBV6-3 and J usage is TRBJ2-6; D is ambiguous. The V end was cut by 5 bases, the J end by 0 bases, with 17 bases between. The CDR3 extends over 18 amino acids. Per germline, CDR1 MNHEY and CDR2 SVGEGT. CDR3 loop: CASSTPSRRLSGANVLTF. For the CDR3, the DNA is TGTGCCAGCAGTACCCCCTCGAGACGGCTCTCTGGGGCCAACGTCCTGACTTTC.

This clone came up a few times. CDR3 sequence (DNA): TGTGCCAGTAGTCCAGTCCCGAACACTGAAGCTTTCTTT. This gives the protein CASSPVPNTEAFF. The rearrangement uses TRBV19 and TRBJ1-1; no clear D gene. V gave up 5 bases and J gave up 1 base, with 8 bases separating them. Germline lookup yields CDR1 LNHDA and CDR2 SQIVND (reference sequence). This CDR3 is 13 amino acids long.